This T cell receptor (beta chain) was profiled in a study of T cell responses to AZD1222 COVID-19 vaccine. Germline V gene lookup returns CDR1 ENHRY and CDR2 SYGVKD. Trimming took 2 bases from V and 7 from J, leaving 9 bases between them. The CDR3 runs to 13 residues. Sequencing used immunoSEQ multiplex PCR; TCRdb keeps in-frame clones, though not all of them. The data contain some 81,000 clones, 86% of them singletons. This chain connects TRBV10-3 to TRBJ1-5; no reliable D call. This TCR came from an adult who received the AZD1222 COVID-19 vaccine. Sequencing used peripheral blood, obtained 28 days after the second AZD1222 dose. CDR3 DNA sequence: TGTGCCATCAGTGAGGATGGGAAACAGCCCCAGCATTTT. As protein: CAISEDGKQPQHF.